This TCR beta chain was documented in a study of beta chain features in type 1 diabetes. Study overall: Sorted cells, roughly 100,000,000 in number, were examined across all samples. Overall study findings and caveats: In all four CD4+ subsets, TCRB CDR3 length was significantly, moderately reduced in type 1 diabetes. TCRB repertoires of naive, central memory and Treg cells appeared more similar among patients than among healthy donors. In patients and controls equally, PCR might favor templates that are shorter.

As concerns this clone: Its cognate antigen is unknown.

Sorted CD4+ subsets: naive, central memory, regulatory, stem cell-like memory (CD45RO/CCR7/CD25/CD127/CD95/CD27 panel). Expressed TCRB transcripts were sequenced because the entire RNA isolate underwent reverse transcription. This table comes from immunoSEQ multiplex PCR, and its TCRdb copy is limited to in-frame clones, with some not included. The table has a few hundred thousand clones, 16% seen once. CDR1 is MGHDK, CDR2 SYGVNS, per germline. The CDR3 is 10 residues long. V was shortened by 2 bases and J by 6 bases, with 0 bases between the two germline ends. The sequence was obtained from a man aged 25-40 years with type 1 diabetes. The gene calls are TRBV25-1 and TRBJ2-3; no firm D call. Sequenced material: naive CD4+ T cells from blood. The CDR3 loop reads CASSEDTQYF. The CDR3 DNA is TGTGCCAGCAGTGAAGATACGCAGTATTTT.